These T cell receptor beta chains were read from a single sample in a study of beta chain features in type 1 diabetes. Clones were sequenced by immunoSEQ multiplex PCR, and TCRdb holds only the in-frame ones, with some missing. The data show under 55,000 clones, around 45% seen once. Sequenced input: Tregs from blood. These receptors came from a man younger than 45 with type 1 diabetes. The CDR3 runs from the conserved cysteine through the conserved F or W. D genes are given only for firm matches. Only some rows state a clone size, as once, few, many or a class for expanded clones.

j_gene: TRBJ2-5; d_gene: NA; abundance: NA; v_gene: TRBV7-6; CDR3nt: TGTGCCAGCAGCTTAGCGCCAGGGGCTCAAGAGACCCAGTACTTC; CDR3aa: CASSLAPGAQETQYF
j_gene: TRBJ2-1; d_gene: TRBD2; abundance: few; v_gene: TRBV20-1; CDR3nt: TGCACGGGACTAGCGGACCATGAGCAGTTCTTC; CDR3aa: CTGLADHEQFF
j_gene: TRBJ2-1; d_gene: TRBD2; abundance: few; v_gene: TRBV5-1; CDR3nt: TGCGCCAGCAGCCCGAGCGGGAGTGACTACAATGAGCAGTTCTTC; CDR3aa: CASSPSGSDYNEQFF
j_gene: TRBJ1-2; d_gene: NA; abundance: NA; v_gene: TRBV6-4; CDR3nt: TGTGCCAGCAGTGACTCGAGCCAGGCTATCTATGGCTACACCTTC; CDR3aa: CASSDSSQAIYGYTF
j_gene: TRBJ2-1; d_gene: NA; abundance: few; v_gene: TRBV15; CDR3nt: TGTGCCGCGGGGGCGGGATCTACCTACAATGAGCAGTTCTTC; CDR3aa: CAAGAGSTYNEQFF
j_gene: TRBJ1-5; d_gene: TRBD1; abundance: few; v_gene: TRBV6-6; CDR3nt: TGTGCCAGCAGACCGACAGGGGACAATCAGCCCCAGCATTTT; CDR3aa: CASRPTGDNQPQHF
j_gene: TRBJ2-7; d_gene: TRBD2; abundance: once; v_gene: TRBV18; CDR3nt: TGTGCCAGCTCACCCAGACTAGCGGCCTTCGAGCAGTACTTC; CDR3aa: CASSPRLAAFEQYF
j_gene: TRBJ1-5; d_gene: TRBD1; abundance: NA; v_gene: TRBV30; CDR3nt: TGTGCCTGGGACGACAGGGGGCGCGGACAGCCCCAGCATTTT; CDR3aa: CAWDDRGRGQPQHF
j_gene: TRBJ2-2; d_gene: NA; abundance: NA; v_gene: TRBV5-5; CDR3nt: TGTGCCAGCAGCTTGCCCGGTGCGAACACCGGGGAGCTGTTTTTT; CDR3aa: CASSLPGANTGELFF
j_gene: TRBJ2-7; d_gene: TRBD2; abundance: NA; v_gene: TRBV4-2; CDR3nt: TGTGCCAGCAGCGGAACCGGGACTAGTGCGTACGAGCAGTACTTC; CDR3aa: CASSGTGTSAYEQYF
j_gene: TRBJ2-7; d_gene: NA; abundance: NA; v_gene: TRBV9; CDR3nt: TGTGCCAGCAGCGTGGGGACTGGTACCTACGAGCAGTACTTC; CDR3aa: CASSVGTGTYEQYF
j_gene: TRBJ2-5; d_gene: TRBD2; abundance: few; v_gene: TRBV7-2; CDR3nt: TGTGCCAGCAGCTTAGCGATTAGCGGGAGAGAGACCCAGTACTTC; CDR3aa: CASSLAISGRETQYF
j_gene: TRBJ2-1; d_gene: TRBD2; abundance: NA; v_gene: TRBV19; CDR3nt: TGTGCCAGTAGTATTCTAGCGGGAGGCCTGTTCTTC; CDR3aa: CASSILAGGLFF
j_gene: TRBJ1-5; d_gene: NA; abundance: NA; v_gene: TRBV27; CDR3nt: TGTGCCAGCAGTTTATCGGGGGGGTTGAGCAATCAGCCCCAGCATTTT; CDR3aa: CASSLSGGLSNQPQHF
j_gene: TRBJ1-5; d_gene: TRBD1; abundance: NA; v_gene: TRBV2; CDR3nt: TGTGCCAGCAGGGACAGGGGTGGAAATCAGCCCCAGCATTTT; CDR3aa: CASRDRGGNQPQHF
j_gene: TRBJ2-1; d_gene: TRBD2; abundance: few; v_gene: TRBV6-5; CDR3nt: TGTGCCAGCATACTAGCGGGGAACTCGGGCTATGAGCAGTTCTTC; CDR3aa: CASILAGNSGYEQFF
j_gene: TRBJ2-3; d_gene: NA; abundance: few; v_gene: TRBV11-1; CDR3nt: TGTGCCAGCAGCTTAGGCCTCGGAGATACGCAGTATTTT; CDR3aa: CASSLGLGDTQYF
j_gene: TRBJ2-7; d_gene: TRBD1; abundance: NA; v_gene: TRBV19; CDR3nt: TGTGCCAGTAGCCGGGACAGGGAATACGAGCAGTACTTC; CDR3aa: CASSRDREYEQYF
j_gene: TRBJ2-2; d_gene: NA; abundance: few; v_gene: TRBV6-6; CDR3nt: TGTGCCAGCACCGTTCGGGGTGTCGGGGAGCTGTTTTTT; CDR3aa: CASTVRGVGELFF
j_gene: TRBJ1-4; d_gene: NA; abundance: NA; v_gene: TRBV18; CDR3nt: TGTGCCAGCTCGTTTACCTTCGGGGCTAATGAAAAACTGTTTTTT; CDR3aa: CASSFTFGANEKLFF
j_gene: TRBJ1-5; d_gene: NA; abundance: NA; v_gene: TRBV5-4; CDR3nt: TGTGCCAGCAGCTTGGACAGGGCTGACTATCAGCCCCAGCATTTT; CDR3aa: CASSLDRADYQPQHF
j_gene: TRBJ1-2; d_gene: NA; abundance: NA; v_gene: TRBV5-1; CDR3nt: TGCGCCAGCAGCCAGCTAACAGGGTTCGGCGGCTACACCTTC; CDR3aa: CASSQLTGFGGYTF
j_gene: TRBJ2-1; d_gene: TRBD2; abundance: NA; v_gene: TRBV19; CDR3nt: TGTGCCAGTAGTCCCCCCTGGGCGGGAGCCCACAATGAGCAGTTCTTC; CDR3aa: CASSPPWAGAHNEQFF
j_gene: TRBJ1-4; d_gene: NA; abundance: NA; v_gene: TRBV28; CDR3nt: TGTGCCAGCAGTTTAGGGCAGGGCGACGAAAAACTGTTTTTT; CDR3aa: CASSLGQGDEKLFF
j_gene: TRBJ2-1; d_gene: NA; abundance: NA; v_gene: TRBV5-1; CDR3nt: TGCGCCAGCAACCCCGATCCCGGGTCCTACAATGAGCAGTTCTTC; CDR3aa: CASNPDPGSYNEQFF